This T cell receptor (beta chain) was captured in a study of T cells in Graves' hyperthyroidism and ophthalmopathy. Whole-study findings and limits: Peripheral blood also featured most of the thyroid clonotypes expanded above 0.001.

The CDR3 loop spans 14 amino acids. V lost 1 base, J lost 5 bases, and 5 bases stayed unmatched. Germline V gene lookup returns CDR1 DFQATT and CDR2 SNEGSKA (reference sequence). The hyperthyroidism was newly diagnosed and had lasted under 2 months; the patients were aged 18 to 65. Pregnant or lactating patients were excluded, as were those with uncontrolled infection or other autoimmune disease. Together with thyroid ultrasound, orbital computed tomography, serum thyroxine and TRAb, clinical symptoms were used for diagnoses. This clonotype has ten or more counts. Its specificity is not known. Researchers amplified the TCR beta CDR3 regions from RNA transcripts. Researchers ran a first-round RT-PCR on the TCR CDR3 using the HTBI primer set. TCRdb passed the multiplex PCR reads through MiXCR, listing each CDR3 protein once. The profile covers roughly 580,000 distinct CDR3 sequences, with 11% to 15% appearing a single time and almost 6% taken by the ten largest.

The V call is TRBV20-1, the J call TRBJ2-5; TRBD1 agrees at 9 bases. The sequenced sample consisted of blood. The receptor was isolated from a woman in her 30s with Graves' hyperthyroidism that later progressed to Graves' ophthalmopathy. The CDR3 DNA is TGCAGTGCTAGAGGGACAGGGGTGAGCGAGACCCAGTACTTC. It encodes CSARGTGVSETQYF.